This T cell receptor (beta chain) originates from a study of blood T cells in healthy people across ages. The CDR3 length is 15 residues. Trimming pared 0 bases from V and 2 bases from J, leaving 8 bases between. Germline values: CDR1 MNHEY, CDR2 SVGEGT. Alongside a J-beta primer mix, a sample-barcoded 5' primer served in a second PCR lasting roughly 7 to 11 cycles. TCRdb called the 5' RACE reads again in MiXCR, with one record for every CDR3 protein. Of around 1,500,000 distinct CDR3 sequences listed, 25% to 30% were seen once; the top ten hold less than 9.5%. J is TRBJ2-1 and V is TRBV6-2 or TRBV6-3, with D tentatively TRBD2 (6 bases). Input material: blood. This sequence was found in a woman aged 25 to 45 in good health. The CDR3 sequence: CASSYSPGAYNEQFF. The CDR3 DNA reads TGTGCCAGCAGTTACTCGCCGGGGGCCTACAATGAGCAGTTCTTC.